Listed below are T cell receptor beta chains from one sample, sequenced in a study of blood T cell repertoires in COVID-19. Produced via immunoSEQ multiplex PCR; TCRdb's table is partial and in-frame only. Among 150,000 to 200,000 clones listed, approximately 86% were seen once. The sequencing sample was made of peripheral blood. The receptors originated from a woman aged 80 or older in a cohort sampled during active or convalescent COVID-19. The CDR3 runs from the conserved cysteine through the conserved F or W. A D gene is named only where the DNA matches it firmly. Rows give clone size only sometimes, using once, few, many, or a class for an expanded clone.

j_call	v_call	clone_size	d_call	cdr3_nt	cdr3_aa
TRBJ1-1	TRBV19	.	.	TGTGCCAGTAGTACTATTCCGGGCCGGGAGAACACTGAAGCTTTCTTT	CASSTIPGRENTEAFF
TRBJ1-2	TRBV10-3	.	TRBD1	TGTGCCACCAGGGGGGACAGGGGGAACTATGGCTACACCTTC	CATRGDRGNYGYTF
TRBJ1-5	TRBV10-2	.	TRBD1	TGCGCCAGCAGTGAGTTTACAGGGGGCTATAGCAATCAGCCCCAGCATTTT	CASSEFTGGYSNQPQHF
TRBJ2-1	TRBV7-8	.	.	TGTGCCAGCAGCTTAAGGCGGGGAGGATACAATGAGCAGTTCTTC	CASSLRRGGYNEQFF
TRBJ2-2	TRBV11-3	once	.	TGTGCCAGCAGCTTCGACAGATACAACACCGGGGAGCTGTTTTTT	CASSFDRYNTGELFF
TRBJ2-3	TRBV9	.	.	TGTGCCAGCAGCGTAGCTCCTAGTTCGGGAGATACGCAGTATTTT	CASSVAPSSGDTQYF
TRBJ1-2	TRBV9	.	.	TGTGCCAGCAGCGTCGAGGGCAGTTGGAACTATGGCTACACCTTC	CASSVEGSWNYGYTF
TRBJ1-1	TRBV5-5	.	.	TGTGCCAGCAGCTTGGCCCACACAGAAAAAGCTTTCTTT	CASSLAHTEKAFF
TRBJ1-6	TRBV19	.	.	TGTGCCAGTAGTCTGTTGTGGGGGGACTCACCCCTCCACTTT	CASSLLWGDSPLHF
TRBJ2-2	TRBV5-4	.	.	TGTGCCAGCAGCTTGGAGGGGGCCGGGGAGCTGTTTTTT	CASSLEGAGELFF
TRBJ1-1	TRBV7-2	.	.	TGTGCCAGCAGCTTGGCGGGGCGCCGAGCTTTCTTT	CASSLAGRRAFF
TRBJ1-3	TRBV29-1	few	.	TGCAGCGTTGAGAGGGGACAAGGAAACACCATATATTTT	CSVERGQGNTIYF
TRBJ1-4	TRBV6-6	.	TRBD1	TGTGCCAGCAGACGGACAGGGGTTGAAAAACTGTTTTTT	CASRRTGVEKLFF
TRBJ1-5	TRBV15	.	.	TGTGCCACCAGCAGAGAAGCTCAGCCCCAGCATTTT	CATSREAQPQHF
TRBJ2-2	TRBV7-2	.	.	TGTGCCAGCAGCTCAACGCGCACCGGGGAGCTGTTTTTT	CASSSTRTGELFF
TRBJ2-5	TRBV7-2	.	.	TGTGCCAGCAGCTTAGCGGGAGCGGGCCAAGAGACCCAGTACTTC	CASSLAGAGQETQYF
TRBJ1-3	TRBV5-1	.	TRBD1	TGCGCCAGCAGCCTTGGACAGGGCAATGGAAACACCATATATTTT	CASSLGQGNGNTIYF
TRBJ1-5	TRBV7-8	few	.	TGTGCCAGCAGCTTAGGGCCCGGGATTTTCAATCAGCCCCAGCATTTT	CASSLGPGIFNQPQHF
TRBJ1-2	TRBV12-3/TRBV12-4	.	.	TGTGCCAGCACCCAGGGTAAGGACTATGGCTACACCTTC	CASTQGKDYGYTF
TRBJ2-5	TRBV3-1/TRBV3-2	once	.	TGTGCCAGCAGCCTAAGAATGGCGGGTTCCCAAGAGACCCAGTACTTC	CASSLRMAGSQETQYF
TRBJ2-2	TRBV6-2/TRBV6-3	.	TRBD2	TGTGCCAGCAGCCCGAACGCGGGAGTCTACACCGGGGAGCTGTTTTTT	CASSPNAGVYTGELFF
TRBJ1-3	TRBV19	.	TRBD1	TGTGCCAGTAGTCAAACAGGGGGACCTGGAAACACCATATATTTT	CASSQTGGPGNTIYF
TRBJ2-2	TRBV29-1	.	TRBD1	TGCAGCGTTTCCGCGGACAGGGTTGACACCGGGGAGCTGTTTTTT	CSVSADRVDTGELFF
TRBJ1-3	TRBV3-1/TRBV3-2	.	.	TGTGCCAGCAGCCAAGATTATTTCTCTGGAAACACCATATATTTT	CASSQDYFSGNTIYF
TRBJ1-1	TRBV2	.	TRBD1	TGTGCCAGCAGTGTACTGGGACAGGCTGAAGCTTTCTTT	CASSVLGQAEAFF
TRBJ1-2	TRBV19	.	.	TGTGCCAGTAACCGGGGGGCGCTTAACTATGGCTACACCTTC	CASNRGALNYGYTF
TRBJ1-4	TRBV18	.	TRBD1	TGTGCCAGCTCACCGGGACAGGGGGTGAAACTGTTTTTT	CASSPGQGVKLFF
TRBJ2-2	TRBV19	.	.	TGTGCCAGTAGTATTAGGGGGACCGGGGAGCTGTTTTTT	CASSIRGTGELFF
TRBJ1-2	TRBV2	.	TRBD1	TGTGCCAGCAGTGAATATAGGGGGACAGTCCTCGGCTACACCTTC	CASSEYRGTVLGYTF
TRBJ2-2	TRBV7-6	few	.	TGTGCCAGCAGCCCAGCGTCGGCGAACACCGGGGAGCTGTTTTTT	CASSPASANTGELFF
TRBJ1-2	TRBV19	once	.	TGTGCCAGCAACCCGCAGGGGCACTATGGCTACACCTTC	CASNPQGHYGYTF
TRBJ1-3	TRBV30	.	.	TGTGCCTGGAGTGGGCACTACTCTGGAAACACCATATATTTT	CAWSGHYSGNTIYF
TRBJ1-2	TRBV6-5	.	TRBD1	TGTGCCAGCAGGGCCAATGGACAGGGCCAGGTGGGCTACACCTTC	CASRANGQGQVGYTF
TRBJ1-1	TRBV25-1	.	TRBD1	TGTGCCAGCAGTCAGTGGACAGGAGCGAACACTGAAGCTTTCTTT	CASSQWTGANTEAFF
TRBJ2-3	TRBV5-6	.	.	TGTGCCAGCAGCCCCCGTCCAGATACGCAGTATTTT	CASSPRPDTQYF
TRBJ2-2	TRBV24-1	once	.	TGTGCCACCAGTGATTTCGCTGGTCCGGTGGAGCTGTTTTTT	CATSDFAGPVELFF
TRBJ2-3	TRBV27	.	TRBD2	TGTGCCAGCAGCCGGGGACTAGCGGGGGCGCCTGGCGGAGATACGCAGTATTTT	CASSRGLAGAPGGDTQYF
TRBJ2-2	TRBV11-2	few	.	TGTGCCAGCAGCTTTGCTAGCCGATCCGGGGAGCTGTTTTTT	CASSFASRSGELFF
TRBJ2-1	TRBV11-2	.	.	TGTGCCAGCAGCTTAACTGGACGGGGTTACAATGAGCAGTTCTTC	CASSLTGRGYNEQFF
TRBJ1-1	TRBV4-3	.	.	TGCGCCAGCAGCCAAGCCGGACAAATATCGACTTTCTTT	CASSQAGQISTFF
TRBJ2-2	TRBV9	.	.	TGTGCCAGCAGCGTAATGGCGGGGGCCATTAGCACCGGGGAGCTGTTTTTT	CASSVMAGAISTGELFF
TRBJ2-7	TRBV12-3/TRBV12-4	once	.	TGTGCCAGCAGTTTACCCTACTACGAGCAGTACTTC	CASSLPYYEQYF